The 11 T cell receptor beta chains in this list originate from one sample, sequenced in a study of Graves' ophthalmopathy and Graves' hyperthyroidism. Beta-chain TCR CDR3 regions were amplified from RNA transcripts. A first-round RT-PCR used HTBI primers, followed by a second-round multiplex PCR. MiXCR, run by TCRdb on the multiplex PCR reads, gives a single entry per CDR3 protein. Of over a million distinct CDR3 sequences listed, about 35% are singletons. The sample taken for sequencing was peripheral blood or thyroid tissue (not recorded which). These TCRs come from an adult man with Graves' hyperthyroidism.

This chain uses TRBV7-9 with TRBJ2-7, with 8 bases identical to TRBD2. The germline V gene encodes CDR1 SEHNR and CDR2 FQNEAQ (reference sequence). The CDR3 totals 16 residues. J gave up 1 base and V 5 bases, and 10 bases lay outside the gene matches. CDR3 sequence: CASSLDSGGGSYEQYF. The CDR3, as DNA: TGTGCCAGCAGCCTTGATTCGGGAGGGGGTTCCTACGAGCAGTACTTC.

This clonotype occurred many times. The V and J genes are TRBV2 and TRBJ1-1; D is unclear. V was clipped by 0 bases and J by 7 bases, with 12 bases between them. In germline, CDR1 is SNHLY, CDR2 FYNNEI. This CDR3 has 14 amino acids. The CDR3 loop reads CASSEARVRHEAFF. The CDR3 bases are TGTGCCAGCAGTGAAGCAAGGGTACGACATGAAGCTTTCTTT.

V is TRBV7-8 and J is TRBJ1-1, with a tentative D call TRBD1 (6 bases). The V end lost 8 bases, the J end lost 0 bases, and 22 bases lay between the germline ends. CDR3 length: 17 amino acids. Germline V gene lookup returns CDR1 SGHVS and CDR2 FQNEAQ. CDR3 bases: TGTGCCAGCGGCCCCAATGGGGGGCCAACGCTGAACACTGAAGCTTTCTTT. It encodes CASGPNGGPTLNTEAFF.

As regards this clonotype: With a much larger clone just one base away, this may be a read error. This sequence joins TRBV29-1 and TRBJ1-2, with 8 bases matching TRBD1. Germline V CDR1 and CDR2: SQVTM, ANQGSEA. The CDR3 runs 14 residues. The CDR3 bases are TGCGGCGTTCCCACCTCCGACAGGGGATATGGCTACACCTTC. Protein sequence: CGVPTSDRGYGYTF.

V is TRBV3-1 and J is TRBJ2-5, with D perhaps TRBD2 (6 bases). This CDR3 region has 15 residues. The germline V gene has CDR1 LGHDT and CDR2 YNNKEL (reference sequence). V was clipped by 2 bases and J by 7 bases, with 17 bases between them. The CDR3 here is CASSQYDGGSVTQYF. The CDR3 bases are TGTGCCAGCAGCCAATACGATGGGGGGTCTGTGACCCAGTACTTC.

This chain joins TRBV10-1 and TRBJ1-1; D ambiguous. This CDR3 region has 13 residues. Germline V gene sequence: CDR1 WNHNN, CDR2 SYGVQD (reference sequence). V shed 9 bases and J shed 3 bases, with 14 bases lying between them. This CDR3 reads CARKRSRDTEAFF. In nucleotides, the CDR3 is TGCGCCAGAAAACGAAGCCGGGACACTGAAGCTTTCTTT.

This chain joins TRBV15 and TRBJ1-1; D is perhaps TRBD1 (5 bases). The length of the CDR3 is 16 residues. Trimming took 5 bases from V and 1 from J, leaving 17 bases between them. CDR1 and CDR2 (germline): LNHNV, YYDKDF (reference sequence). The CDR3 sequence: CATSETTGTSNTEAFF. CDR3 DNA sequence: TGTGCCACCAGCGAGACTACCGGGACTTCGAACACTGAAGCTTTCTTT.

This clonotype has just a few counts. A single base separates this from a much larger clone, so it may be a read error. Since no conserved phenylalanine or tryptophan closes the CDR3, a read error is the likely cause. The chain links TRBV19 to TRBJ1-5; a weak D match, TRBD1 (6 bases). Germline-derived CDR1 and CDR2 are LNHDA and SQIVND (reference sequence). This CDR3 contains 16 residues. The V end was cut by 3 bases, the J end by 2 bases, with 14 bases between. CDR3 in DNA: TGTGCCAGTAGTATTGTAACAGGGTCGGGCAATCAGCCCCAGCATCTT. Residues: CASSIVTGSGNQPQHL.

J is TRBJ2-7 and V is TRBV7-9; 7 bases agree with TRBD2. The CDR3 extends over 21 amino acids. V lost 1 base, J lost 0 bases, and 21 bases stayed unmatched. CDR1 and CDR2 from the germline V gene are SEHNR and FQNEAQ (reference sequence). CDR3 nucleotides: TGTGCCAGCAGCTTAGAGTCACCGACACAAACTAGCGTCCGCTTCTCCTACGAGCAGTACTTC. Translated, it gives CASSLESPTQTSVRFSYEQYF.

This clonotype was detected ten times or more. The chain uses TRBV11-2 and TRBJ1-1, with D unresolved. Trimming stripped 3 bases from V and 7 bases from J, with 18 bases between. The CDR3 runs 15 residues. Germline lookup yields CDR1 SGHAT and CDR2 FQNNGV. The DNA for the CDR3 is TGTGCCAGCAGCTTTTTTACGAGACGTGGAGGTGAAGCTTTCTTT. As protein: CASSFFTRRGGEAFF.

This sequence joins TRBV7-3 and TRBJ2-1; D gene uncertain. The CDR3 is 15 residues long. The germline gives CDR1 SGHTA, CDR2 FQGTGA. With 5 bases removed from V and 0 bases from J, the gap between germline ends came to 11 bases. The CDR3 is CASSPKGSSYNEQFF. CDR3 sequence (DNA): TGTGCCAGCAGCCCCAAGGGCTCCTCCTACAATGAGCAGTTCTTC.